Listed below are T cell receptor beta chains from one sample, sequenced in a study of blood T cell repertoires in COVID-19. Sequencing used immunoSEQ multiplex PCR; TCRdb keeps in-frame clones, though not all of them. The data contain 25,000 to 35,000 clones, roughly 85% of them seen just once; the ten biggest clones take up under 30%. Sequenced material: peripheral blood. These receptors were taken from a human donor in a cohort sampled during active COVID-19. The CDR3 runs from the conserved cysteine through the conserved F or W. D genes are given only for firm matches. Clone sizes are given selectively: once, few, many, or a class where the clone is expanded.

j_call	d_call	v_call	clone_size	cdr3_aa	cdr3_nt
TRBJ2-7	TRBD1	TRBV11-3	NA	CASSSSGTGTYEQYF	TGTGCCAGCAGCTCTTCCGGGACAGGGACCTACGAGCAGTACTTC
TRBJ1-4	NA	TRBV6-5	NA	CASSFTGNNEKLFF	TGTGCCAGCAGTTTTACAGGCAATAATGAAAAACTGTTTTTT
TRBJ1-6	TRBD1	TRBV5-1	NA	CASSLISPSDRVNSPLHF	TGCGCCAGCAGCTTAATATCCCCTTCGGACAGGGTGAATTCACCCCTCCACTTT
TRBJ1-5	NA	TRBV25-1	NA	CASPRFTERGNQPQHF	TGTGCCAGCCCGAGGTTTACGGAGAGGGGGAATCAGCCCCAGCATTTT
TRBJ1-6	TRBD1	TRBV28	few	CASSPGGSDSPLHF	TGTGCCAGCAGCCCAGGGGGCTCGGATTCACCCCTCCACTTT
TRBJ2-7	NA	TRBV27	NA	CASSPFSLSYEQYF	TGTGCCAGCAGCCCCTTCTCCTTATCCTACGAGCAGTACTTC
TRBJ2-5	NA	TRBV7-9	NA	CASSDWTQQETQYF	TGTGCCAGCAGCGACTGGACACAACAAGAGACCCAGTACTTC
TRBJ2-1	NA	TRBV2	NA	CASSEAGGQNEQFF	TGTGCCAGCAGTGAAGCGGGGGGGCAAAATGAGCAGTTCTTC
TRBJ2-5	NA	TRBV7-9	NA	CASSRVETQYF	TGTGCCAGCAGCCGGGTGGAGACCCAGTACTTC
TRBJ2-2	TRBD1	TRBV6-2/TRBV6-3	NA	CASSYRRDRDSTGELFF	TGTGCCAGCAGTTACCGCCGGGACAGGGACAGCACCGGGGAGCTGTTTTTT
TRBJ2-6	TRBD1	TRBV3-1/TRBV3-2	NA	CASSFRTGAGANVLTF	TGTGCCAGCAGCTTCCGGACAGGGGCCGGGGCCAACGTCCTGACTTTC
TRBJ2-7	NA	TRBV11-2	NA	CASRYESADQYF	TGTGCCAGCAGATACGAATCAGCGGATCAGTACTTC
TRBJ2-7	TRBD2	TRBV6-5	NA	CASSYIRTSSTYEQYF	TGTGCCAGCAGTTACATCAGGACTAGCTCTACCTACGAGCAGTACTTC
TRBJ2-1	NA	TRBV7-2	few	CASSLARNNEQFF	TGTGCCAGCAGCTTAGCCAGAAACAATGAGCAGTTCTTC
TRBJ1-1	TRBD1	TRBV7-9	NA	CASSYRTGLGTEAFF	TGTGCCAGCAGCTACCGGACAGGTTTAGGGACTGAAGCTTTCTTT
TRBJ1-6	NA	TRBV7-9	once	CASSLGLSGATNSPLHF	TGTGCCAGCAGCTTGGGCCTAAGCGGGGCTACTAATTCACCCCTCCACTTT
TRBJ2-7	TRBD1	TRBV11-3	NA	CASSRTRTGLNEQYF	TGTGCCAGCAGTCGAACGAGGACAGGTCTAAACGAGCAGTACTTC
TRBJ1-2	NA	TRBV28	NA	CASTRGSDYGYTF	TGTGCCAGCACCAGGGGCTCGGACTATGGCTACACCTTC
TRBJ1-1	NA	TRBV19	NA	CASKGELTQFTEAFF	TGTGCCAGTAAGGGGGAGCTGACGCAGTTCACTGAAGCTTTCTTT
TRBJ2-3	TRBD2	TRBV7-9	few	CASSLGLAGFTDTQYF	TGTGCCAGCAGCTTAGGGCTAGCGGGGTTCACAGATACGCAGTATTTT
TRBJ1-2	TRBD1	TRBV19	once	CASAWDRGRSVYGYTF	TGTGCCAGCGCGTGGGACAGGGGAAGATCGGTCTATGGCTACACCTTC
TRBJ1-2	NA	TRBV5-5	NA	CASSLESLPLNYGYTF	TGTGCCAGCAGCTTGGAGTCTCTCCCACTAAACTATGGCTACACCTTC
TRBJ2-5	NA	TRBV24-1	NA	CATSDHRAGGETQYF	TGTGCCACCAGTGATCATCGGGCGGGTGGGGAGACCCAGTACTTC